These T cell receptor beta chains were read from a single sample in a study of blood T cell repertoires in COVID-19. TCRdb's copy holds only in-frame clones and misses some; the assay was immunoSEQ multiplex PCR. This sample carries about 300,000 clones, about 85% of them seen once, and the ten largest clones take roughly 15%. Sequenced: peripheral blood. These receptors originate from a human donor in a cohort sampled during active COVID-19. Each CDR3 is given with its conserved first and last residue. A D gene is named only where the DNA matches it firmly. Where a row states a size, it is once, few, many or the class of an expanded clone; other rows omit it.

.	TRBV6-1	TRBD1	TRBJ1-4	CASSARTGTGDEKLFF	TGTGCCAGCAGTGCACGGACCGGGACAGGGGATGAAAAACTGTTTTTT
.	TRBV5-5	.	TRBJ1-2	CASSLGPDFYGYTF	TGTGCCAGCAGCTTAGGACCGGACTTCTATGGCTACACCTTC
.	TRBV6-6	.	TRBJ2-7	CASSYRQSAYEQYF	TGTGCCAGCAGTTACCGACAGTCCGCCTACGAGCAGTACTTC
.	TRBV5-4	.	TRBJ2-5	CASSLGGALKETQYF	TGTGCCAGCAGCTTAGGGGGGGCCCTAAAAGAGACCCAGTACTTC
.	TRBV18	TRBD1	TRBJ1-3	CASSPVTGEVTGNTIYF	TGTGCCAGCTCACCGGTGACAGGGGAGGTTACTGGAAACACCATATATTTT
few	TRBV7-2	.	TRBJ2-2	CASSFRANTGELFF	TGTGCCAGCAGCTTCCGGGCGAACACCGGGGAGCTGTTTTTT
.	TRBV18	.	TRBJ1-4	CASSVSQTPNEKLFF	TGTGCCAGCTCAGTTTCCCAGACACCTAATGAAAAACTGTTTTTT
.	TRBV5-1	TRBD1	TRBJ2-7	CATPRDREVEQYF	TGCGCCACCCCCCGGGACAGGGAGGTCGAGCAGTACTTC
.	TRBV9	TRBD1	TRBJ1-2	CASSPLTGKGGYTF	TGTGCCAGCAGCCCCCTGACAGGGAAGGGTGGCTACACCTTC
.	TRBV7-9	TRBD1	TRBJ1-1	CASSSRLDRAGEAFF	TGTGCCAGCAGCTCCAGGTTGGACAGGGCGGGTGAAGCTTTCTTT
.	TRBV5-4	TRBD1	TRBJ1-1	CASSGGTGVSEAFF	TGTGCCAGCAGCGGAGGGACAGGGGTTTCAGAAGCTTTCTTT
.	TRBV12-5	.	TRBJ1-2	CASGHRDHYGYTF	TGTGCTAGTGGTCACAGGGATCACTATGGCTACACCTTC
.	TRBV5-8	.	TRBJ2-4	CASSQGGSAKNIQYF	TGTGCCAGCAGCCAAGGGGGTTCGGCCAAAAACATTCAGTACTTC
once	TRBV7-9	TRBD2	TRBJ2-3	CASRPFRAGGVTDTQYF	TGTGCCAGCAGGCCCTTCAGGGCGGGAGGAGTCACAGATACGCAGTATTTT
.	TRBV7-9	TRBD2	TRBJ2-5	CASSLRGGLETQYF	TGTGCCAGCAGCTTGCGGGGGGGCTTGGAGACCCAGTACTTC
.	TRBV28	.	TRBJ1-2	CASSPGQSNYGYTF	TGTGCCAGCAGTCCAGGACAGAGTAACTATGGCTACACCTTC
once	TRBV5-5	.	TRBJ1-1	CASSLLAGSTEAFF	TGTGCCAGCAGCTTGTTGGCAGGGTCCACTGAAGCTTTCTTT
.	TRBV3-1/TRBV3-2	.	TRBJ1-4	CASSQQAGAGLKLFF	TGTGCCAGCAGCCAACAAGCAGGGGCAGGATTAAAACTGTTTTTT
.	TRBV9	TRBD2	TRBJ2-3	CASSVDGGSSDTQYF	TGTGCCAGCAGCGTAGACGGCGGGAGCTCAGATACGCAGTATTTT
.	TRBV7-9	.	TRBJ2-2	CASSGGTVGGGELFF	TGTGCCAGCAGCGGAGGGACGGTCGGGGGCGGGGAGCTGTTTTTT
.	TRBV2	TRBD2	TRBJ2-1	CASSKGSGRGPEQFF	TGTGCCAGCAGTAAGGGGAGCGGGAGGGGCCCCGAGCAGTTCTTC
.	TRBV6-6	.	TRBJ2-1	CASRASESYNEQFF	TGTGCCAGCAGAGCAAGCGAATCCTACAATGAGCAGTTCTTC
.	TRBV11-2	TRBD2	TRBJ2-3	CASSPQREWGTDTQYF	TGTGCCAGCAGCCCCCAGCGGGAGTGGGGCACAGATACGCAGTATTTT
.	TRBV4-2	.	TRBJ2-1	CASSQERLVRNEQFF	TGTGCCAGCAGCCAAGAACGACTGGTACGCAATGAGCAGTTCTTC
.	TRBV6-2/TRBV6-3	TRBD2	TRBJ2-3	CASSFYGGLDTQYF	TGTGCCAGCAGTTTCTACGGGGGGTTAGATACGCAGTATTTT
once	TRBV7-2	TRBD2	TRBJ2-2	CASSSEAGLSTSTGELFF	TGTGCCAGCAGCTCCGAAGCGGGACTCTCGACCAGCACCGGGGAGCTGTTTTTT
.	TRBV6-2/TRBV6-3	.	TRBJ2-6	CASSPPSVANVLTF	TGTGCCAGCAGTCCCCCATCGGTGGCCAACGTCCTGACTTTC
.	TRBV9	TRBD1	TRBJ1-4	CASSVGFGTGGRRANEKLFF	TGTGCCAGCAGCGTAGGGTTCGGGACAGGGGGCAGAAGGGCTAATGAAAAACTGTTTTTT
.	TRBV28	.	TRBJ1-5	CASTKFRQLSNQPQHF	TGTGCCAGCACCAAATTCAGACAGCTGAGCAATCAGCCCCAGCATTTT
.	TRBV11-2	TRBD1	TRBJ2-7	CASSRDSRSYEQYF	TGTGCCAGCAGCAGGGACAGCCGCTCCTACGAGCAGTACTTC
few	TRBV19	.	TRBJ1-2	CASNTGSYGYTF	TGTGCCAGTAACACGGGGAGCTATGGCTACACCTTC
.	TRBV4-2	.	TRBJ2-3	CASSQGTLGAREDTQYF	TGTGCCAGCAGCCAAGGGACTTTGGGGGCCAGGGAAGATACGCAGTATTTT
once	TRBV2	.	TRBJ2-5	CASNHGLAGETQYF	TGTGCCAGCAACCACGGGCTAGCAGGAGAGACCCAGTACTTC
once	TRBV12-3/TRBV12-4	.	TRBJ2-2	CASSFGYTGELFF	TGTGCCAGCAGTTTTGGCTACACCGGGGAGCTGTTTTTT
.	TRBV2	.	TRBJ1-1	CASSTVEGNTEAFF	TGTGCCAGCAGTACAGTGGAGGGTAACACTGAAGCTTTCTTT
few	TRBV2	TRBD1	TRBJ1-2	CATQGGQNGYTF	TGTGCCACTCAGGGGGGACAGAATGGCTACACCTTC
.	TRBV7-2	.	TRBJ2-1	CASSTLGVSYNEQFF	TGTGCCAGCAGCACCCTGGGAGTCTCCTACAATGAGCAGTTCTTC
once	TRBV7-2	TRBD1	TRBJ1-5	CASSLETGVNQPQHF	TGTGCCAGCAGCTTAGAGACAGGGGTCAATCAGCCCCAGCATTTT
.	TRBV2	TRBD1	TRBJ1-1	CASSGDRGRGGTEAFF	TGTGCCAGCAGTGGAGACAGGGGGCGAGGTGGCACTGAAGCTTTCTTT